These 11 T cell receptor beta chains were sequenced from one sample in a study of blood T cell repertoires in COVID-19. Repertoires were generated with immunoSEQ multiplex PCR, while TCRdb's copy carries only in-frame clones and drops some. The table records approximately 260,000 clones, approximately 88% of them present only once. The sequencing sample was made of peripheral blood. The source is a man between 50 and 59 years old with acute or convalescent COVID-19.

The V and J genes are TRBV3-1 (or the pseudogene TRBV3-2) and TRBJ1-2; D call uncertain. The germline CDR1 and CDR2 sequences are LGHDT and YNNKEL (reference sequence). The CDR3 spans 13 residues. V was shortened by 5 bases and J by 4 bases, with 11 bases between the two germline ends. CDR3 DNA sequence: TGTGCCAGCAGCTCTGGCGGTGGCTATGGCTACACCTTC. This translates into CASSSGGGYGYTF.

The chain uses TRBV29-1 and TRBJ2-7, with TRBD1 as a possible D gene (6 bases). The germline CDR1 and CDR2 sequences are SQVTM and ANQGSEA. V lost 4 bases and J lost 0, with 7 bases in between. This CDR3 is built from 12 residues. The chain's CDR3 is CSVGGLSYEQYF. For the CDR3, the DNA is TGCAGCGTTGGGGGGCTCTCCTACGAGCAGTACTTC.

CDR3 residues: CAWSSLVTEAFF. The DNA for the CDR3 is TGTGCCTGGAGTTCCCTTGTCACTGAAGCTTTCTTT. The chain is built from TRBV30 and TRBJ1-1; no firm D call. Looked up from germline, CDR1 is GTSNPN and CDR2 is SVGIG (reference sequence). V lost 2 bases to trimming and J lost 4 bases, with 8 bases between them. CDR3 length equals 12 residues.

The chain recombines TRBV29-1 with TRBJ2-3, with TRBD2 matching over 10 bases. Trimming removed 3 bases from V and 6 bases from J; junction bases left unmatched: 12. CDR1 and CDR2 from the germline V gene are SQVTM and ANQGSEA. The CDR3 extends over 16 amino acids. CDR3 sequence: CSVDSLAGVRGDTQYF. The CDR3 DNA reads TGCAGCGTTGATTCGCTAGCGGGGGTTCGGGGGGATACGCAGTATTTT.

The V call is TRBV7-9, the J call TRBJ2-5, with 10 bases that match TRBD1. V dropped 6 bases and J dropped 1; count of bases not matched to a gene: 2. Germline V CDR1 and CDR2: SEHNR, FQNEAQ (reference sequence). The CDR3 loop spans 14 amino acids. The CDR3 loop reads CASSRDRGQETQYF. The CDR3 nucleotides are TGTGCCAGCAGTCGGGACAGGGGCCAAGAGACCCAGTACTTC.

V gene TRBV5-1 combines with J gene TRBJ1-3; D is perhaps TRBD1 (5 bases). Trimming removed 0 bases at V and 4 bases at J, with 14 bases between. Looked up from germline, CDR1 is SGHRS and CDR2 is YFSETQ. The CDR3 runs to 16 residues. Here the CDR3 DNA reads TGCGCCAGCAGCTTGGGTCCGGGGGGATCGGGAAACACCATATATTTT. Encoded protein: CASSLGPGGSGNTIYF.

This clone has just one count. The V and J genes are TRBV30 and TRBJ2-1; unclear D gene. Trimming cost V 1 base and J 0 bases, with 10 bases left between them. The CDR3 totals 15 residues. Germline CDR1 GTSNPN, CDR2 SVGIG (reference sequence). In DNA, the CDR3 is TGTGCCTGGAGTGGACTCTTGAGCTCCTACAATGAGCAGTTCTTC. Its translation: CAWSGLLSSYNEQFF. The full variable domain, in which reference TRBV30 and TRBJ2-1 provide the parts outside the CDR3, is SQTIHQWPATLVQPVGSPLSLECTVEGTSNPNLYWYRQAAGRGLQLLFYSVGIGQISSEVPQNLSASRPQDRQFILSSKKLLLSDSGFYLCAWSGLLSSYNEQFFGPGTRLTVL.

The J gene is TRBJ1-2, the V gene TRBV6-5; TRBD1 matches at 7 bases. CDR3 length equals 13 residues. Germline V CDR1 and CDR2: MNHEY, SVGAGI. With V trimmed by 6 bases and J by 1 base, 2 bases remained unmatched. CDR3 sequence: CASRDRVNYGYTF. The CDR3 coding sequence is TGTGCCAGCAGAGACAGGGTTAACTATGGCTACACCTTC.

The gene calls are TRBV5-1 and TRBJ1-1; D is unresolved. This CDR3 region has 13 residues. The germline V and J ends were trimmed by 5 bases and 2 bases, with 10 bases remaining between them. CDR1 SGHRS and CDR2 YFSETQ come from the germline V gene. DNA of the CDR3: TGCGCCAGCAGGCTGGAGGGCAACACTGAAGCTTTCTTT. Amino acid sequence: CASRLEGNTEAFF.

Comment on this clone: The junction and the germline gene differ at one end; a read error may be behind it. The chain couples TRBV29-1 to TRBJ2-1, with D tentatively TRBD2 (6 bases). CDR3 length: 13 amino acids. Germline-derived CDR1 and CDR2 are SQVTM and ANQGSEA. The chain's CDR3 is CSAGGFAYNKQFF. DNA of the CDR3: TGCAGCGCCGGGGGATTCGCCTACAATAAGCAGTTCTTC.

This clone was recorded only once. The chain carries TRBV12-5 and TRBJ1-2; possible D gene TRBD1, 5 bases. The ends were cut back, 6 bases at V and 0 bases at J, with 14 bases in the middle. CDR1 LGHNT and CDR2 FRNRAP come from the germline V gene. This CDR3 region has 15 residues. CDR3 sequence: CASGRLGGANYGYTF. Here the CDR3 DNA reads TGTGCTAGTGGCCGCTTGGGGGGAGCTAACTATGGCTACACCTTC.